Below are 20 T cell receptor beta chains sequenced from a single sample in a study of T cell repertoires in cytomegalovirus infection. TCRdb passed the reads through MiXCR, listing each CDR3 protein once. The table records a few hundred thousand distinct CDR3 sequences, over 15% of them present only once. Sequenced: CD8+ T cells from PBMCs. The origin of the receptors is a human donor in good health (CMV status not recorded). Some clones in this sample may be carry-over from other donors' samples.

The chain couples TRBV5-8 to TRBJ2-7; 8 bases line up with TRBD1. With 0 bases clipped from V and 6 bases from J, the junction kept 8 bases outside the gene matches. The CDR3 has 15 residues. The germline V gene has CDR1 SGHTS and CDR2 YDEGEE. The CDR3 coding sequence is TGTGCCAGCAGCTTGGGACAGGGGATTTCCGGCGAGCAGTACTTC. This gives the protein CASSLGQGISGEQYF.

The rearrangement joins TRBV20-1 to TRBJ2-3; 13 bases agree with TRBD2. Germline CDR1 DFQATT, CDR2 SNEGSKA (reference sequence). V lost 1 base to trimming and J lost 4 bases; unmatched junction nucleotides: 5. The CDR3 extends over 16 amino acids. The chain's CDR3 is CSARGGTSGEADTQYF. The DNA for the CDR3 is TGCAGTGCTAGAGGGGGGACTAGCGGGGAAGCAGATACGCAGTATTTT.

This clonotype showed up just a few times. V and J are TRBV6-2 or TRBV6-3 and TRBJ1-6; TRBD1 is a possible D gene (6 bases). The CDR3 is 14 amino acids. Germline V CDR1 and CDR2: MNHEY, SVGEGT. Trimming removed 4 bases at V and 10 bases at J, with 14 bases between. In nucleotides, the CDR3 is TGTGCCAGCAGTTTGACAGGCGTGGTGTCACCCCTCCACTTT. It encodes CASSLTGVVSPLHF.

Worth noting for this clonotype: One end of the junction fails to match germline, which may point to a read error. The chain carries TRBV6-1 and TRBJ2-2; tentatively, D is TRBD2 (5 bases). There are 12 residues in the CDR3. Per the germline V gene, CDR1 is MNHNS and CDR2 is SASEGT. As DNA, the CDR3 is TGTGCCAGCAGTTACCTGACCGGGGAGCTGATTTTT. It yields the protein CASSYLTGELIF.

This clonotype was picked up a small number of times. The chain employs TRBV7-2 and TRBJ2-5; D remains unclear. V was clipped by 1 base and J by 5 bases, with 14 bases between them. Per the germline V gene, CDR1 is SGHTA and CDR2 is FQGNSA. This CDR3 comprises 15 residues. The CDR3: CASSLDNTVEETQYF. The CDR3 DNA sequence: TGTGCCAGCAGCTTAGATAACACGGTGGAGGAGACCCAGTACTTC.

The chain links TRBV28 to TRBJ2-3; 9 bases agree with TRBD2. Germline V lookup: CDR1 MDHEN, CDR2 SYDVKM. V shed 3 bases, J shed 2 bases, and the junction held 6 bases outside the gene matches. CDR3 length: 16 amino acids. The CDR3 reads CASSLSVAGATDTQYF. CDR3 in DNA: TGTGCCAGCAGTTTGTCGGTAGCGGGGGCCACAGATACGCAGTATTTT.

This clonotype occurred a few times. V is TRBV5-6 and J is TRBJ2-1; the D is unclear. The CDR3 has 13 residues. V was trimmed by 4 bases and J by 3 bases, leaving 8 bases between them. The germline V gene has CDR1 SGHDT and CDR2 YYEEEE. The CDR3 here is CASSHLSYNEQFF. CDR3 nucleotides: TGTGCCAGCAGCCACCTCAGCTACAATGAGCAGTTCTTC. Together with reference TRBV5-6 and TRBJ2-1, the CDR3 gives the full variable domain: DAGVTQSPTHLIKTRGQQVTLRCSPKSGHDTVSWYQQALGQGPQFIFQYYEEEERQRGNFPDRFSGHQFPNYSSELNVNALLLGDSALYLCASSHLSYNEQFFGPGTRLTVL.

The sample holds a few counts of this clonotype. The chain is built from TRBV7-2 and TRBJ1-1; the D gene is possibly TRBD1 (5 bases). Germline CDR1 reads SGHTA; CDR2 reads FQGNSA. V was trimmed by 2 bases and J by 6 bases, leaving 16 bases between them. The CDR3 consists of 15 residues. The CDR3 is CASSLYGTGRPEAFF. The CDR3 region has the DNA TGTGCCAGCAGCTTATATGGGACGGGGAGGCCTGAAGCTTTCTTT.

CDR3 in amino acids: CASSLRLGWEETQYF. In DNA form, the CDR3 reads TGTGCCAGCAGCTTAAGGCTCGGGTGGGAAGAGACCCAGTACTTC. The chain joins TRBV7-6 to TRBJ2-5; D unclear. The germline V gene has CDR1 SGHVS and CDR2 FNYEAQ. The CDR3 runs 15 residues. V lost 2 bases, J lost 3 bases, and 13 bases lay in between. Complete variable domain (other parts from reference TRBV7-6 and TRBJ2-5): GAGVSQSPRYKVTKRGQDVALRCDPISGHVSLYWYRQALGQGPEFLTYFNYEAQQDKSGLPNDRFSAERPEGSISTLTIQRTEQRDSAMYRCASSLRLGWEETQYFGPGTRLLVL.

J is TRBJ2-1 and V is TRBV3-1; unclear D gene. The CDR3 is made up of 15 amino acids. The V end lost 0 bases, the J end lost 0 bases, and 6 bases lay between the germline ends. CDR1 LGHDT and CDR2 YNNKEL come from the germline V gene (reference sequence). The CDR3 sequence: CASSQDPSSYNEQFF. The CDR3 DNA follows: TGTGCCAGCAGCCAAGATCCCAGCTCCTACAATGAGCAGTTCTTC.

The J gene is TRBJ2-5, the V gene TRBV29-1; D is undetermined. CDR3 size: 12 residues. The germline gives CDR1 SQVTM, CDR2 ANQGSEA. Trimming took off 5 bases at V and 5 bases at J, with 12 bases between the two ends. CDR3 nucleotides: TGCAGCGTTAAATGGGAATATGAGACCCAGTACTTC. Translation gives CSVKWEYETQYF.

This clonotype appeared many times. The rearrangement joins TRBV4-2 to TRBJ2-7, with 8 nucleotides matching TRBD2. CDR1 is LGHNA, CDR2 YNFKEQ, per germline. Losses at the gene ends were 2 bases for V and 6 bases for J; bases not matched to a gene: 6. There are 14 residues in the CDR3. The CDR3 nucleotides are TGTGCCAGCAGCCAAACGGGAGGGACTGGCGAGCAGTACTTC. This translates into CASSQTGGTGEQYF.

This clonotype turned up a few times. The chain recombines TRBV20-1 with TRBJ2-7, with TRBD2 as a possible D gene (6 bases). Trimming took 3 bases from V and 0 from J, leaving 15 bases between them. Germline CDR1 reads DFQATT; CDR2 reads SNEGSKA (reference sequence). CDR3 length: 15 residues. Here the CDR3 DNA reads TGCAGTGCTAGTAAGGAGCGGGCCCCCTCCTACGAGCAGTACTTC. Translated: CSASKERAPSYEQYF.

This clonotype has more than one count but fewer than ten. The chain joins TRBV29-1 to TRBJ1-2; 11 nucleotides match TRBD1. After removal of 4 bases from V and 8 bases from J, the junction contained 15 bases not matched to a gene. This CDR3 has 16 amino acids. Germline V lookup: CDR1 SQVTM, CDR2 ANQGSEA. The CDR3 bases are TGCAGCGTTGGACGGACAGGGGGCGTCAGTTCGCCCGGCTACACCTTC. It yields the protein CSVGRTGGVSSPGYTF.

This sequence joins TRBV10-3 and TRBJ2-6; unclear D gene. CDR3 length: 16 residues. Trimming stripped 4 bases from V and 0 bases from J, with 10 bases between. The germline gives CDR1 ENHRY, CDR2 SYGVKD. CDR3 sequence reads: CAISVLTPSGANVLTF. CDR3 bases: TGTGCCATCAGTGTTCTTACCCCCTCTGGGGCCAACGTCCTGACTTTC.

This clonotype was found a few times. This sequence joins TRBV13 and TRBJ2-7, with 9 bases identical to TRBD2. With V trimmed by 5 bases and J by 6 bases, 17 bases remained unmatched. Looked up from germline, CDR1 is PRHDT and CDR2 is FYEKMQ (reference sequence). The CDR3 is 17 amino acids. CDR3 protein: CASSEFPEPSSGGEQYF. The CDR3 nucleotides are TGTGCCAGCAGCGAATTCCCGGAACCTAGTAGCGGGGGCGAGCAGTACTTC.

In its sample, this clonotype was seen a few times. The CDR3 reads CAISESGDVTDTQYF. The CDR3 DNA follows: TGTGCCATCAGTGAGTCAGGGGACGTAACAGATACGCAGTATTTT. This chain links TRBV10-3 with TRBJ2-3; tentatively, D is TRBD1 or TRBD2 (5 bases each). V lost 0 bases and J lost 3, with 10 bases in between. The CDR3 extends over 15 amino acids. CDR1 and CDR2 from the germline V gene are ENHRY and SYGVKD.

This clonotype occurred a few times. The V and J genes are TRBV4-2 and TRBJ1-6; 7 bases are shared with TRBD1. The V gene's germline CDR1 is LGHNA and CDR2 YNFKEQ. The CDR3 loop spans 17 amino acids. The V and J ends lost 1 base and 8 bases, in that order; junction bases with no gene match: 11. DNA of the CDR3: TGTGCCAGCAGCCAAGTCCCAGCAGACGACAGGGATTCACCCCTCCACTTT. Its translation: CASSQVPADDRDSPLHF.

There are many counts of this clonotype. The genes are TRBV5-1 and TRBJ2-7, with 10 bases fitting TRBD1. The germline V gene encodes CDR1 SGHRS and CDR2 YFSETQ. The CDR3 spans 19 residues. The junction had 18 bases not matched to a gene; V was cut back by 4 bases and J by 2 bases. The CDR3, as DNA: TGCGCCAGCAGCGACTCCGGGACAGGGGAGAGTGTGGCTACCTACGAGCAGTACTTC. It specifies CASSDSGTGESVATYEQYF.

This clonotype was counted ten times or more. CDR3 sequence (DNA): TGTGCCAGCAGCCTAGGGACAGGCGGCCAAGAGACCCAGTACTTC. It specifies CASSLGTGGQETQYF. The V gene is TRBV7-9, the J gene TRBJ2-5, with 8 bases aligning to TRBD1. From germline, CDR1 is SEHNR and CDR2 FQNEAQ (reference sequence). CDR3 length: 15 amino acids. Unmatched junction bases numbered 6, after V lost 5 bases and J lost 1 base.